The 6 T cell receptor beta chains below come from one sample, sequenced in a study of immune evolution from preneoplasia to lung adenocarcinoma. Assay: immunoSEQ multiplex PCR; the TCRdb copy retains only in-frame clones and omits some. Of more than 2,500 clones listed, over 60% are singletons. The sequenced sample consisted of FFPE adjacent normal lung tissue. These receptors came from a donor of 70 years or more with lung adenocarcinoma.

V is TRBV5-1 and J is TRBJ1-2; no definite D call. From germline, CDR1 is SGHRS and CDR2 YFSETQ. Trimming shortened V by 5 bases and J by 7 bases, and 18 bases separated the two germline ends. The CDR3 has 14 residues. CDR3 sequence (DNA): TGCGCCAGCAGAACCGGAACAGCGGACGGTGGCTACACCTTC. Residues: CASRTGTADGGYTF. The whole variable domain, remainder taken from reference TRBV5-1 and TRBJ1-2, is KAGVTQTPRYLIKTRGQQVTLSCSPISGHRSVSWYQQTPGQGLQFLFEYFSETQRNKGNFPGRFSGRQFSNSRSEMNVSTLELGDSALYLCASRTGTADGGYTFGSGTRLTVV.

The rearrangement joins TRBV7-8 to TRBJ2-5; TRBD2 matches at 8 bases. Germline V CDR1 and CDR2: SGHVS, FQNEAQ. Trimming removed 1 base from V and 10 bases from J; junction bases left unmatched: 11. This CDR3 comprises 15 residues. The CDR3 loop reads CASSLVETSEVIQYF. CDR3 nucleotide sequence: TGTGCCAGCAGCTTAGTTGAGACTAGCGAAGTAATCCAGTACTTC.

The chain is built from TRBV10-2 and TRBJ2-7; 8 nucleotides align to TRBD1. Germline V gene lookup returns CDR1 WSHSY and CDR2 SAAADI. CDR3 length: 14 amino acids. J lost 2 bases, V lost 7 bases, and 7 bases had no gene match. The CDR3 DNA reads TGCGCCAGCATAGGGGCAGGGGGCGCCTACGAGCAGTACTTC. This encodes CASIGAGGAYEQYF.

The chain has TRBV30 and TRBJ2-2, with 8 bases matching TRBD1. Germline CDR1 GTSNPN, CDR2 SVGIG (reference sequence). V shed 8 bases and J 4 bases; nucleotides not matched to a gene: 9. The CDR3 sequence is 14 residues long. CDR3 residues: CAGQGRGVTGELFF. CDR3 coding DNA: TGTGCCGGACAGGGCAGGGGGGTCACCGGGGAGCTGTTTTTT.

V gene TRBV18 combines with J gene TRBJ2-1, with D hard to call. From germline, CDR1 is KGHSH and CDR2 LQKENI. V lost 2 bases to trimming and J lost 5 bases, with 10 bases between them. The CDR3 is made up of 14 amino acids. The CDR3 loop reads CASSPIRANNEQFF. The CDR3 coding sequence is TGTGCCAGCTCACCAATACGCGCCAACAATGAGCAGTTCTTC.

The V call is TRBV6-6, the J call TRBJ1-2; TRBD1 matches at 10 bases. The CDR3 is 13 amino acids. In germline, CDR1 is MNHNY, CDR2 SVGAGI (reference sequence). V shed 5 bases and J 8 bases; nucleotides not matched to a gene: 5. In nucleotides, the CDR3 is TGTGCCAGCAGTCGTGGACAGGGGGAAGGCTACACCTTC. Residues: CASSRGQGEGYTF.